This T cell receptor (beta chain) was profiled in a study of blood T cell repertoires in COVID-19. The data were produced by immunoSEQ multiplex PCR, yet TCRdb's version contains in-frame clones alone and is incomplete. This sample carries tens of thousands of clones, approximately 86% of them seen once, and the ten largest clones take about 24%. Trimming at V came to 7 bases and at J to 4 bases, leaving 8 bases not matched to a gene. The CDR3 is made up of 14 amino acids. The germline V gene encodes CDR1 MNHEY and CDR2 SVGAGI. The TCR was taken from a woman aged 80 or over in a cohort sampled during active or convalescent COVID-19. The rearrangement joins TRBV6-5 to TRBJ2-7, with TRBD2 matching 9 bases. The sample taken for sequencing was peripheral blood. The CDR3 DNA reads TGTGCCAGCACCGGGGGTAGCGGGAGTTACGAGCAGTACTTC. Protein: CASTGGSGSYEQYF.